The present T cell receptor (beta chain) was sequenced within a study of shared clonotypes between healthy human individuals (dated by TCRdb to the early 2020s). Broadly, across the study: The cohort included three men and a couple of women between 18 and 49 years of age. The study deeply sequenced blood TCR repertoires of about 5 healthy adults to estimate repertoire size and the extent of clonotype sharing between individuals. For each donor, CD4 naive and CD4 memory were each run on three plates, CD8 naive on two plates, and CD8 memory on one plate. Libraries were prepared and TCR repertoires were sequenced by different laboratories using diverse techniques, in order to increase sequencing depth and limit assay-specific biases. Per donor, leukapheresis produced somewhere between about 0.94 and 9 billion PBMCs. Results the study describes overall, beyond this receptor: Even with the large sequencing depth, rarefaction of the sorted-subset datasets indicated that sequencing was incomplete. Compared with non-shared clonotypes, the clonotypes found in all four sorted-subset donors had higher generation probabilities. Only blood was sampled, and tissue TCR repertoires likely differ from those in blood. When a handful of donors were compared, the shared fraction of clonotypes was approximately 5% for naive CD4, approximately 3.3% for naive CD8, 2.3% for memory CD4, and 0.4% for memory CD8. Pairwise subsampling led to the expectation that sequencing depth would affect the degree of clonotype sharing among donors. Estimated clonotype richness was generally larger for naive than for memory subsets. The small number of donors limited the genetic and exposure-history diversity represented.

With regard to this clone: What this receptor recognizes is not known. No quality values exist for individual bases; no much larger clone is one base distant.

The donors were healthy, HIV-negative adults who had no recently reported acute infections or vaccinations. Every donor was a Caucasian adult residing in Nashville, Tennessee, USA. Magnetic negative selection was used to enrich CD4+ T cells, after which naive cells were positively selected on CD45RA and the negative fraction became the memory subset. Blood was collected by leukapheresis, and PBMCs were isolated by Ficoll-Histopaque density gradient centrifugation and then cryopreserved in liquid nitrogen vapor phase. Analytical flow cytometry was used to check the purity and quantity of each magnetically sorted T cell population. Genomic DNA was isolated from every sorted fraction and measured by UV absorbance on a Nanodrop 2000c. Using the deep immunoSEQ assay, multiplex PCR amplified TCR CDR3 regions from genomic DNA. Genomic DNA extracted from each cell subset was distributed evenly over all wells of several immunoSEQ 96-well plates, and each plate served as one replicate. For sorted subsets, about 220 ng of genomic DNA, equivalent to tens of thousands of T cell genomes, went into each replicate PCR. Purified libraries were quantified with a Qubit 3.0 fluorometer, sized on a Bioanalyzer 2100, and re-quantified with the KAPA Library Quantification kit. Each immunoSEQ 96-well plate was sequenced on its own single-read 150-cycle Illumina NextSeq 550 flow cell. On the study's bioinformatics: Because the immunoSEQ output included only junctional sequences and no quality scores, the filtering could not be the same as the filtering used for full-length reads. Sequences were annotated with PyIR, a Python wrapper for IgBLAST v1.9, using IMGT germline references to assign V/J genes and CDR3. Reads were filtered out if the reads had weak V/J assignments (E-value above 1e-6), no CDR3, stop codons, out-of-frame junctions, or ambiguous translated residues. V3J clonotypes were defined as sequences sharing an identical inferred V gene, J gene, and CDR3 amino acid sequence. To compute the percentage overlap between repertoires, the number of shared unique clonotypes was divided by the size of the smaller repertoire. Richness of each repertoire was evaluated using RTK rarefaction, the Chao1 estimator, and Recon v2.1 estimates of unobserved clonotypes. OLGA was used to compute generation probabilities for all TCRbeta clonotypes that the gDNA method yielded from a few donors. TCRdb holds this immuneACCESS table with in-frame rearrangements only. Some clones are missing; in checked studies, unresolved V genes explain under half, and the rest has no known cause. The V and J calls and the clone size are those of that table, but D and trimming were determined from the DNA. Within this sample are some 2.3 million clones, with over 90% of them counted one time only. About 0.39% of the sample comes from the top ten.

CDR1 and CDR2, looked up from the germline V gene, are SGHRS and YFSETQ. The CDR3 numbers 14 residues from cysteine through phenylalanine. The entry retains the CDR3 DNA only, 42 bases that are in frame from base 1. V is shortened by 3 bases, J by 6 bases, and the region joining them spans 16 bases. The clonotype originates from a man between 18 and 29 years old in good health. Some clones in this sample may be carry-over from other donors' samples. The chain is made from TRBV5-1 and TRBJ2-7; TRBD1 could be the D gene, as 5 bases match. Input material: naive CD4+ T cells from PBMCs. The cell subset or site label on this specimen signifies: CD45RA+ positively selected. The DNA sequence is TGCGCCAGCAGCTCCCCAGGGATCGCCGGCGAGCAGTACTTC. Its protein reads: CASSSPGIAGEQYF.